A selection of T cell receptor beta chains follows, all from one sample in a study of control samples from healthy donors and cancer patients. Assay used: immunoSEQ multiplex PCR; TCRdb lists only in-frame clones, some missing. Here the sample spans some 74,000 clones, 65% to 85% being singletons. The source material was blood. All receptors come from a man aged 55 to 70 in good health. Both conserved end residues are part of each CDR3. Fields, in order: J gene, clone size, V gene, D gene, CDR3 DNA, CDR3 protein. A D gene is named only where the DNA matches it firmly. The size of a clone is reported for some rows only, either as once, few or many, or as a class for expanded clones.

TRBJ2-7 . TRBV4-2 . TGTGCCAGCAGCCAAGATCACCCCGGATTCTACGAGCAGTACTTC CASSQDHPGFYEQYF
TRBJ1-1 . TRBV4-2 TRBD1 TGTGCCAGCAGCCCACAGGGGGCTGACACTGAAGCTTTCTTT CASSPQGADTEAFF
TRBJ2-7 . TRBV25-1 . TGTGCCAGCGTGGAGCAGGGTCGCTACGAGCAGTACTTC CASVEQGRYEQYF
TRBJ1-1 . TRBV29-1 . TGCAGCGTGATCCTTCCTTCCAGGGTCAACACTGAAGCTTTCTTT CSVILPSRVNTEAFF
TRBJ2-1 . TRBV29-1 . TGCAGCGTTGAAGTATACCGTTCCTACAATGAGCAGTTCTTC CSVEVYRSYNEQFF
TRBJ1-2 . TRBV12-3/TRBV12-4 . TGTGCCAGCAGTTTCGACGTCGACAAACAGTTC CASSFDVDKQF
TRBJ1-5 . TRBV6-2/TRBV6-3 . TGTGCCAGCAGTAAGGGACCGATCAATCAGCCCCAGCATTTT CASSKGPINQPQHF
TRBJ2-2 few TRBV2 . TGTGCCAGCAGTTACCTCCAAGTGAACACCGGGGAGCTGTTTTTT CASSYLQVNTGELFF
TRBJ2-3 . TRBV18 TRBD2 TGTGCCAGCTCTAAGAGCGGGACGGGCACAGATACGCAGTATTTT CASSKSGTGTDTQYF
TRBJ1-5 . TRBV7-2 . TGTGCCAGCAGCTTATTTCGCGTTGAGGGTCAGCCCCAGCATTTT CASSLFRVEGQPQHF
TRBJ2-1 . TRBV7-9 . TGTGCCAGCAGCTCACCTCCTAGCGATGAGCAGTTCTTC CASSSPPSDEQFF
TRBJ2-1 . TRBV11-2 . TGTGCCAGCAGCTTAGGACTGAACAATGAGCAGTTCTTC CASSLGLNNEQFF
TRBJ1-5 . TRBV6-2/TRBV6-3 TRBD1 TGTGCCAGCAGTTACTTTCCCGACAGGGGGTACGATCAGCCCCAGCATTTT CASSYFPDRGYDQPQHF
TRBJ1-1 . TRBV28 TRBD1 TGTGCCAGCAGTTTTTCTGACAGGGGTACAACTGAAGCTTTCTTT CASSFSDRGTTEAFF
TRBJ2-2 . TRBV3-1/TRBV3-2 . TGTGCCAGCAGCCAAGCCCCTACGAACACCGGGGAGCTGTTTTTT CASSQAPTNTGELFF
TRBJ1-5 few TRBV2 . TGTGCCAGCAGGGGGGAAGGCCAGCCCCAGCATTTT CASRGEGQPQHF
TRBJ2-1 . TRBV29-1 . TGCAGCGTTTCTTCGCCCCGGGGCAATGAGCAGTTCTTC CSVSSPRGNEQFF
TRBJ2-3 . TRBV5-4 TRBD2 TGTGCCAGCAGCTTGGGACTAGCGGGAGGAACAGATACGCAGTATTTT CASSLGLAGGTDTQYF
TRBJ2-5 . TRBV4-2 . TGTGCCAGCAGCCAATTGAGGGTGGGCGAGACCCAGTACTTC CASSQLRVGETQYF
TRBJ2-5 . TRBV7-2 TRBD2 TGTGCCAGCAGCCCCCGGACTAGCGGGAGGAACAGAGAGACCCAGTACTTC CASSPRTSGRNRETQYF
TRBJ1-3 . TRBV15 . TGTGCCACCAGCGGCAGACAGCGCTCTGGAAACACCATATATTTT CATSGRQRSGNTIYF
TRBJ2-7 . TRBV5-1 . TGCGCCAGCAGCCCCGTAGGCATTTCCTACGAGCAGTACTTC CASSPVGISYEQYF
TRBJ2-1 . TRBV5-1 . TGCGCCAGCAGCTTGGCCCAAGTGAATGGCCAGAATGAGCAGTTCTTC CASSLAQVNGQNEQFF
TRBJ2-1 . TRBV20-1 TRBD2 TGCAGTGCTAGTCCCGCCGGGGGGGGGCGGGAGGGGGGATATCCCATAATACTTCTTAATGAGCAGTTCTTC CSASPAGGGREGGYPIILLNEQFF
TRBJ2-3 . TRBV24-1 . TGTGCCACCAGTGATTTGTTGAGTGAGTCTAGCACAGATACGCAGTATTTT CATSDLLSESSTDTQYF
TRBJ2-7 . TRBV10-3 . TGTGCCATCAGTGAGGTCCTCGGCTACGAGCAGTACTTC CAISEVLGYEQYF
TRBJ1-3 . TRBV2 . TGTGCCAGCAGCACAGGGGGAAACACCATATATTTT CASSTGGNTIYF
TRBJ2-3 . TRBV2 . TGTGCCAGCAGGCGGGACCCTCAAGCAGATACGCAGTATTTT CASRRDPQADTQYF
TRBJ2-1 . TRBV9 TRBD2 TGTGCCAGCAGCCCTCCGGGACTAGCGGGAGCGGGTTACAATGAGCAGTTCTTC CASSPPGLAGAGYNEQFF
TRBJ1-1 medium-sized TRBV2 . TGTGCCAGCAAATACCAGGCGATCATGAACACTGAAGCTTTCTTT CASKYQAIMNTEAFF
TRBJ1-2 . TRBV7-9 TRBD1 TGTGCCAGCAGCCCCCAGGGACAGGGGAAAGGCTACACCTTC CASSPQGQGKGYTF
TRBJ2-7 medium-sized TRBV7-9 TRBD2 TGTGCCAGCAGCTCCGTTCCGAGCGGGGCCTACGAGCAGTACTTC CASSSVPSGAYEQYF
TRBJ1-1 few TRBV6-5 . TGTGCCAGCAGCAATGAGGTTCACACTGAAGCTTTCTTT CASSNEVHTEAFF
TRBJ2-4 few TRBV24-1 TRBD1 TGTGCCACCAGTGACTCGGGACAGGGGGCGAACATTCAGTACTTC CATSDSGQGANIQYF
TRBJ1-5 . TRBV19 . TGTGCCAGCAAAACAGAATACAATCAGCCCCAGCATTTT CASKTEYNQPQHF
TRBJ2-7 . TRBV5-1 . TGCGCCAGCAGCCCAGGACACCGAGACTCCTACGAGCAGTACTTC CASSPGHRDSYEQYF
TRBJ2-1 . TRBV7-6 TRBD2 TGTGCCAGCAGCTTAGCCCCTAGCGGGCCTCCCTACAATGAGCAGTTCTTC CASSLAPSGPPYNEQFF
TRBJ1-2 few TRBV19 TRBD1 TGTGCCAGTAATCCCGGGGACAGCTATGGCTACACCTTC CASNPGDSYGYTF
TRBJ2-5 . TRBV9 . TGTGCCAGCAGCCCTCCTTCACTAGCATCCAGGGAGACCCAGTACTTC CASSPPSLASRETQYF
TRBJ2-7 . TRBV7-9 . TGTGCCAGCAGCTCCGGGGACAATTCCTACGAGCAGTACTTC CASSSGDNSYEQYF
TRBJ2-4 . TRBV7-2 TRBD2 TGTGCCAGCAGCTTAGACCCACCCCACAGCGGGAGGGTGGGCATTCAGTACTTC CASSLDPPHSGRVGIQYF
TRBJ1-1 . TRBV7-2 . TGTGCCAGCAGCGGAGACAGGAACACTGAAGCTTTCTTT CASSGDRNTEAFF
TRBJ2-1 . TRBV5-8 . TGTGCCAGCAGCTCGGACGGTAGCTCCTACAATGAGCAGTTCTTC CASSSDGSSYNEQFF
TRBJ2-7 . TRBV3-1/TRBV3-2 TRBD1 TGTGCCAGCAGCCAAGATGGTGGGACAGTGGTAGCCTACGAGCAGTACTTC CASSQDGGTVVAYEQYF
TRBJ2-3 . TRBV4-3 . TGCGCCAGCAGCCAAGATGTGGGACCAAATTTGAGGGGCACAGATACGCAGTATTTT CASSQDVGPNLRGTDTQYF
TRBJ2-1 . TRBV5-6 TRBD2 TGTGCCAGCAGCTCCGATGTAGCGGGAGGGATTGGAGGTGAGCAGTTCTTC CASSSDVAGGIGGEQFF
TRBJ1-5 . TRBV2 . TGTGCCAGCAGCGAACAGGGATCCAATCAGCCCCAGCATTTT CASSEQGSNQPQHF